This TCR beta chain is drawn from a study of cytomegalovirus exposure and HLA in healthy donors. General study points: The study flagged about 150 TCR beta chains as cytomegalovirus-associated. In a later analysis, HLA-associated TCR beta chains were more clonally expanded than equally common others.

The V gene end was trimmed by 6 bases and the J gene end by 4 bases; junction bases not matched to a gene: 11. CDR3 length equals 16 residues. From germline, CDR1 is MNHEY and CDR2 SMNVEV (reference sequence). A remark on this clone: The target antigen is unknown.

Primers: 60 Vbeta forward and 13 Jbeta reverse. The data were produced by immunoSEQ multiplex PCR, yet TCRdb's version contains in-frame clones alone and is incomplete. In the table there are 80,000 to 95,000 clones, 70% of which are singletons. The J gene is TRBJ2-1, the V gene TRBV27; 8 positions match TRBD2. The TCR was taken from a woman between 45 and 60 years old in good health and CMV-seropositive. Source material: PBMCs. CDR3 in amino acids: CASRSISGSPYNEQFF. The CDR3 nucleotides read TGTGCCAGCAGAAGCATAAGCGGGAGCCCTTACAATGAGCAGTTCTTC.